These 28 T cell receptor beta chains were all obtained from the same sample, sequenced in a study of neoadjuvant anti-PD-1 for oral cavity cancer. The repertoire was sequenced with immunoSEQ multiplex PCR; TCRdb's copy has only in-frame clones and lacks some. There are over 8,500 clones in the sample; approximately 60% occur only once, and about 8.3% lies in the top ten. This sample comprised tumor tissue, obtained before nivolumab (anti-PD-1) treatment. These receptors came from a person aged 35-80 years with oral cavity squamous cell carcinoma.

This chain joins TRBV4-1 and TRBJ1-2; 7 bases fit TRBD1. The CDR3 extends over 14 amino acids. CDR1 is MGHRA, CDR2 YSYEKL, per germline. The V segment lost 1 base and the J segment 8 bases; nucleotides outside the gene matches: 7. The CDR3 DNA reads as TGCGCCAGCAGCCAAGCGGCCGGGACAGCAGGCTACACCTTC. Its translation: CASSQAAGTAGYTF.

The V gene is TRBV5-4, the J gene TRBJ2-3; 7 nucleotides agree with TRBD2. Germline CDR1 and CDR2: SGHNT and YYREEE (reference sequence). This CDR3 spans 15 amino acids. Losses at the gene ends were 1 base for V and 6 bases for J; bases not matched to a gene: 8. In DNA form, the CDR3 reads TGTGCCAGCAGCTTGTGGGGGGGGACGCGCGATACGCAGTATTTT. Translation: CASSLWGGTRDTQYF.

The chain uses TRBV5-1 and TRBJ1-1; possibly TRBD1 for D (6 bases). V lost 5 bases to trimming and J lost 7 bases, with 21 bases between them. CDR1 and CDR2 (germline): SGHRS, YFSETQ. CDR3 length: 15 amino acids. CDR3 nucleotides: TGCGCCAGCAGTCCGACCCCAGGGGCTGGCGATGAAGCTTTCTTT. It yields the protein CASSPTPGAGDEAFF. Full variable domain (rest looked up from reference TRBV5-1 and TRBJ1-1): KAGVTQTPRYLIKTRGQQVTLSCSPISGHRSVSWYQQTPGQGLQFLFEYFSETQRNKGNFPGRFSGRQFSNSRSEMNVSTLELGDSALYLCASSPTPGAGDEAFFGQGTRLTVV.

The V gene is TRBV1, the J gene TRBJ2-7; the listed D gene, TRBD2, was not tested against the DNA. TRBV1 constitutes a pseudogene. The length of the CDR3 is 13 residues. Here the CDR3 DNA reads TGCGCCAGCAGCCAAGCGGGAACCGTCGAGCAGTACTTC. This translates into CASSQAGTVEQYF.

This clone was counted between two and nine times. The gene calls are TRBV5-1 and TRBJ1-3, with 7 bases lining up with TRBD1. V shed 4 bases and J 6 bases; nucleotides not matched to a gene: 7. Germline V gene sequence: CDR1 SGHRS, CDR2 YFSETQ. CDR3 length equals 14 residues. The CDR3 here is CASSQGQTLNTIYF. CDR3 sequence (DNA): TGCGCCAGCAGCCAGGGACAGACGTTAAACACCATATATTTT.

V gene TRBV4-2 combines with J gene TRBJ2-7; TRBD2 matches 8 bases. The junction had 2 bases not matched to a gene; V was cut back by 1 base and J by 3 bases. CDR1 LGHNA and CDR2 YNFKEQ come from the germline V gene. The CDR3 consists of 14 residues. The chain's CDR3 is CASSQAGGLYEQYF. CDR3 nucleotides: TGTGCCAGCAGCCAAGCGGGAGGGCTCTACGAGCAGTACTTC.

The count of this clone is one. The chain recombines TRBV25-1 with TRBJ2-1, with TRBD1 matching over 8 bases. The CDR3 totals 16 residues. Germline V CDR1 and CDR2: MGHDK, SYGVNS. J was trimmed by 8 bases and V by 8 bases; bases with no gene match: 17. The DNA for the CDR3 is TGTGCCAGCCTACCGAGCGGGCCGGGACAGGCCCATGAGCAGTTCTTC. Protein sequence: CASLPSGPGQAHEQFF.

The chain carries TRBV4-1 and TRBJ2-1; the match to TRBD2 covers 7 bases. This CDR3 region has 16 residues. J lost 4 bases, V lost 1 base, and 7 bases had no gene match. Germline V gene data show CDR1 as MGHRA and CDR2 as YSYEKL. The CDR3 coding sequence is TGCGCCAGCAGCCAAGCTGCTAGCGGAGCGTACAATGAGCAGTTCTTC. Translating gives CASSQAASGAYNEQFF.

The J gene is TRBJ2-2, the V gene TRBV7-6; 12 bases align to TRBD2. The CDR3 consists of 15 residues. V shed 8 bases and J 5 bases; nucleotides not matched to a gene: 6. In germline, CDR1 is SGHVS, CDR2 FNYEAQ. CDR3 loop: CASRRTSGDTGELFF. CDR3 nucleotide sequence: TGTGCCAGCCGCCGGACTAGCGGGGATACCGGGGAGCTGTTTTTT.

The chain is built from TRBV19 and TRBJ1-5; perhaps TRBD1 as D (5 bases). V lost 6 bases to trimming and J lost 5 bases, with 11 bases between them. Germline CDR1 reads LNHDA; CDR2 reads SQIVND (reference sequence). The CDR3 has 13 amino acids. CDR3 nucleotide sequence: TGTGCCAGTAGCAGACAGTCCGATCAGCCCCAGCATTTT. Protein product: CASSRQSDQPQHF.

The chain couples TRBV6-5 to TRBJ1-2, with 9 nucleotides matching TRBD1. Germline CDR1 and CDR2: MNHEY and SVGAGI. V lost 5 bases, J lost 2 bases, and 6 bases stayed unmatched. The CDR3 is 15 amino acids. The CDR3, as DNA: TGTGCCAGCAGTACGGGACAGGGTGGAAACTATGGCTACACCTTC. Its protein is CASSTGQGGNYGYTF.

CDR3 nucleotide sequence: TGTGCCAGCAGCTTCTACAGGGATTATGGCTACACCTTC. Its protein is CASSFYRDYGYTF. The chain uses TRBV5-5 and TRBJ1-2; tentatively, D is TRBD1 (6 bases). The CDR3 contains 13 residues. Deletions cut 2 bases from V and 5 bases from J, with 10 bases between. Germline values: CDR1 SGHKS, CDR2 YYEKEE (reference sequence).

As to this clone: One end of the junction fails to match germline, which may point to a read error. The chain is built from TRBV11-2 and TRBJ2-2; no firm D call. The V gene's germline CDR1 is SGHAT and CDR2 FQNNGV. CDR3 length: 13 amino acids. The DNA for the CDR3 is TGTGCCAGCAGCTTAGAAAACAGCGGGGAGCTGTTTTTT. It specifies CASSLENSGELFF.

This clone was seen only a few times. The chain couples TRBV25-1 to TRBJ1-6, with 9 bases matching TRBD1. Looked up from germline, CDR1 is MGHDK and CDR2 is SYGVNS. The CDR3 sequence is 15 residues long. V gave up 1 base and J gave up 7 bases; unmatched junction bases: 2. The CDR3 spells CASSESDRGNSPLHF. The CDR3 coding sequence is TGTGCCAGCAGTGAATCGGACAGGGGCAATTCACCCCTCCACTTT.

In its sample, this clone was seen a few times. CDR3 DNA: TGTGCCAGTAGCGAGTTGGGATCCCGAGATGAGCAGTTCTTC. It yields the protein CASSELGSRDEQFF. The chain links TRBV19 to TRBJ2-1; D is unresolved. CDR3 length equals 14 residues. V lost 6 bases and J lost 8, with 17 bases in between. CDR1 is LNHDA, CDR2 SQIVND, per germline (reference sequence).

The V and J genes are TRBV6-5 and TRBJ1-5; D perhaps matches TRBD1 (6 bases). The CDR3 has 13 residues. Trimming left V 4 bases short and J 6 bases short, with 10 bases between. Germline V CDR1 and CDR2: MNHEY, SVGAGI. In DNA form, the CDR3 reads TGTGCCAGCAGTTTGAACAGGGCTCAGCCCCAGCATTTT. The encoded protein is CASSLNRAQPQHF.

The table lists this clone with a few counts. The chain couples TRBV10-3 to TRBJ2-1; tentatively, D is TRBD2 (6 bases). Trimming left V 9 bases short and J 0 bases short, with 12 bases between. CDR3 length: 14 amino acids. Germline V gene lookup returns CDR1 ENHRY and CDR2 SYGVKD. The CDR3 protein is CAMGDGGSYNEQFF. DNA of the CDR3: TGTGCCATGGGGGACGGGGGCTCCTACAATGAGCAGTTCTTC.

The chain uses TRBV19 and TRBJ2-1; D is unclear. The CDR3 is 17 amino acids. Trimming cost V 0 bases and J 6 bases, with 18 bases left between them. Germline loops: CDR1 LNHDA, CDR2 SQIVND (reference sequence). The CDR3 region is CASSIDGSLPPANEQFF. The CDR3 DNA sequence: TGTGCCAGTAGTATAGATGGTAGCCTCCCCCCGGCCAATGAGCAGTTCTTC.

This clone was recorded a few times. V is TRBV2 and J is TRBJ1-5; D is uncertain. Germline V gives CDR1 SNHLY, CDR2 FYNNEI. The CDR3 runs to 14 residues. Trimming took off 6 bases at V and 3 bases at J, with 12 bases between the two ends. The CDR3 reads CASSPKRLNQPQHF. CDR3 in DNA: TGTGCCAGCAGCCCTAAGCGGCTCAATCAGCCCCAGCATTTT.

The rearrangement joins TRBV5-8 to TRBJ2-1; no definite D call. The V end lost 2 bases, the J end lost 12 bases, and 15 bases lay between the germline ends. The CDR3 consists of 13 residues. The germline gives CDR1 SGHTS, CDR2 YDEGEE. CDR3 nucleotide sequence: TGTGCCAGCAGCTTCGGTCCCCTTAGGGTGCAGTTCTTC. Translation: CASSFGPLRVQFF.

The rearrangement joins TRBV7-3 to TRBJ2-7; 8 positions match TRBD2. The CDR3 totals 16 residues. The V and J ends lost 2 bases and 2 bases, in that order; junction bases with no gene match: 8. Germline V gives CDR1 SGHTA, CDR2 FQGTGA. The CDR3 loop reads CASSLVASGFTYEQYF. CDR3 nucleotides: TGTGCCAGCAGCTTAGTGGCTAGCGGGTTCACCTACGAGCAGTACTTC.

This clone appeared once. The chain recombines TRBV14 with TRBJ1-2; the D gene is possibly TRBD1 (5 bases). CDR3 length: 14 amino acids. The germline V and J ends were trimmed by 3 bases and 5 bases, with 13 bases remaining between them. Germline assignment: CDR1 SGHDN and CDR2 FVKESK. The CDR3 sequence: CASSHLGASYGYTF. The CDR3 bases are TGTGCCAGCAGCCATCTAGGGGCATCATATGGCTACACCTTC.

The CDR3, as DNA: TGTGCCAGTAGTATAGCGCGGACCCTCGCGACAGGGGGCTTGGAATATGGCTACACCTTC. It encodes CASSIARTLATGGLEYGYTF. This sequence joins TRBV19 and TRBJ1-2; 10 nucleotides agree with TRBD1. V was clipped by 1 base and J by 5 bases; unmatched bases: 19. This CDR3 is built from 20 residues. Germline V gene lookup returns CDR1 LNHDA and CDR2 SQIVND (reference sequence).

For this clone: Sequence at one end of the junction differs from germline and may be a read error. The rearrangement links TRBV27 to TRBJ2-7; 10 nucleotides align to TRBD1. In germline, CDR1 is MNHEY, CDR2 SMNVEV (reference sequence). CDR3 size: 14 residues. DNA of the CDR3: TGTGCCAGCACAAATCCCGGGACAGGGGAAAAGTTGGTCTTC. The encoded protein is CASTNPGTGEKLVF.

The chain has TRBV9 and TRBJ2-2; TRBD2 matches 8 bases. The CDR3 length is 16 residues. The germline CDR1 and CDR2 sequences are SGDLS and YYNGEE. V shed 0 bases and J 4 bases; nucleotides not matched to a gene: 5. The CDR3 region is CASSVGSSGSTGELFF. In nucleotides, the CDR3 is TGTGCCAGCAGCGTAGGATCCAGCGGGAGCACCGGGGAGCTGTTTTTT.

The V call is TRBV6-1, the J call TRBJ2-7; D remains ambiguous. CDR3 length: 14 residues. The germline V gene has CDR1 MNHNS and CDR2 SASEGT. The V gene lost 7 bases and the J gene lost 3 bases, with 16 bases spanning the gap. DNA for the CDR3: TGTGCCAGCACCCCAGACGTGATGGTCTACGAGCAGTACTTC. Its protein product is CASTPDVMVYEQYF.

The genes are TRBV7-9 and TRBJ1-2; the D is unclear. Between the trimmed V and J ends, which lost 1 base and 4 bases, there was a span of 7 bases. This CDR3 is 13 amino acids long. CDR1 and CDR2 from the germline V gene are SEHNR and FQNEAQ (reference sequence). The CDR3 nucleotides read TGTGCCAGCAGCTTAGGTGGTTCCTATGGCTACACCTTC. This gives the protein CASSLGGSYGYTF.

This clone was counted only a few times. The rearrangement links TRBV5-1 to TRBJ2-2; 7 nucleotides line up with TRBD2. Germline V CDR1 and CDR2: SGHRS, YFSETQ. The CDR3 is 14 amino acids. V lost 4 bases and J lost 5; bases outside the gene matches: 5. CDR3 in DNA: TGCGCCAGCAGCGCGAGACTAGCTACCGGGGAGCTGTTTTTT. Translation gives CASSARLATGELFF.